The rows below give T cell receptor beta chains drawn from one sample of a study of blood T cell repertoires in COVID-19. Sequenced by immunoSEQ multiplex PCR; TCRdb stores in-frame clones only, minus some. The data contain about 160,000 clones, 70% to 90% of them seen just once; the ten biggest clones take up roughly 5.4%. Sequencing was carried out using peripheral blood. The receptors derive from a woman in her forties or fifties with COVID-19, enrolled during active disease. Both conserved end residues are part of each CDR3. A D gene is named only where the DNA matches it firmly. The size entry is marked missing in some rows and otherwise reads once, few, many or a size class.

j_call	cdr3_length	v_call	clone_size	d_call	cdr3_nt	cdr3_aa
TRBJ2-3	16	TRBV7-2	.	TRBD2	TGTGCCAGCAGATGGACTAGCGGGGGGGCATGGGATACGCAGTATTTT	CASRWTSGGAWDTQYF
TRBJ2-7	13	TRBV28	.	.	TGTGCCAGCAGTTCTAGCCCGTCCTACGAGCAGTACTTC	CASSSSPSYEQYF
TRBJ1-2	16	TRBV7-9	.	.	TGTGCCAGCAGCTCAGCTGGACCGACAGCTAACTATGGCTACACCTTC	CASSSAGPTANYGYTF
TRBJ1-1	12	TRBV29-1	.	.	TGCAGCGTTGGGGGCTTGAACACTGAAGCTTTCTTT	CSVGGLNTEAFF
TRBJ1-5	17	TRBV11-3	.	TRBD1	TGTGCCAGCAGCTTTAGGGGGGACAGGGTAAACAATCAGCCCCAGCATTTT	CASSFRGDRVNNQPQHF
TRBJ2-3	12	TRBV11-3	.	.	TGTGCCAGCAGCTTAGTCGTAGATACGCAGTATTTT	CASSLVVDTQYF
TRBJ1-5	12	TRBV28	.	.	TGTGCCAGCAGATCGGGCAATCAGCCCCAGCATTTT	CASRSGNQPQHF
TRBJ2-5	13	TRBV9	.	.	TGTGCCAGCAGCGTCACAGGGAAAGAGACCCAGTACTTC	CASSVTGKETQYF
TRBJ1-6	14	TRBV19	.	.	TGTGCCAGTAGTATAGGTACAGGTGGTTCACCCCTCCACTTT	CASSIGTGGSPLHF
TRBJ2-5	16	TRBV18	.	TRBD2	TGTGCCAGCTCACCCACGGTGGGGGGGGTGCAAGAGACCCAGTACTTC	CASSPTVGGVQETQYF
TRBJ2-5	16	TRBV21-1	once	.	TGTGCCAGCAGCAAAGCCGACAGGGTCACCCATGAGACCCAGTACTTC	CASSKADRVTHETQYF
TRBJ1-1	18	TRBV30	.	TRBD1	TGTGCCTGGAGACCACCAGGTCCCGGGACAGGGGCGAGGAATGAAGCTTTCTTT	CAWRPPGPGTGARNEAFF
TRBJ1-2	14	TRBV6-1	.	TRBD1	TGTGCCAGCAGTGAAGAGGCAGGGGGGAATGGCTACACCTTC	CASSEEAGGNGYTF
TRBJ2-7	15	TRBV11-2	.	TRBD2	TGTGCCAGCAGCCTCCTAGCGGGGGGGCCCTACGAGCAGTACTTC	CASSLLAGGPYEQYF
TRBJ2-7	16	TRBV18	.	TRBD2	TGTGCCAGCTCACGCCCAGGACTAGCGGGGACCTACGAGCAGTACTTC	CASSRPGLAGTYEQYF
TRBJ1-6	14	TRBV11-1	.	.	TGTGCCAGCAGCTGGGGTGGGGGCTCCTCACCCCTCCACTTT	CASSWGGGSSPLHF
TRBJ2-3	16	TRBV5-1	.	.	TGCGCCAGCAGCTTGGGTAGCGGCTTAGCGGAGGATACGCAGTATTTT	CASSLGSGLAEDTQYF
TRBJ2-5	16	TRBV9	.	TRBD2	TGTGCCAGCAGCGTAGATTTGTCGGGGGGAGGAGAGACCCAGTACTTC	CASSVDLSGGGETQYF
TRBJ2-2	15	TRBV2	.	TRBD1	TGTGCCAGCAGTTTGGACAGGGCCAACACCGGGGAGCTGTTTTTT	CASSLDRANTGELFF
TRBJ2-5	16	TRBV19	.	.	TGTGCCAGTAGTATTGGCCAGGGCCTTGCGAGAGAGACCCAGTACTTC	CASSIGQGLARETQYF
TRBJ2-7	12	TRBV11-3	.	.	TGTGCCAGCAGCTTGAGTGGTTACGAGCAGTACTTC	CASSLSGYEQYF
TRBJ2-5	14	TRBV11-2	.	.	TGTGCCAGCAGCTTAAACTCTCTCCGAGAGACCCAGTACTTC	CASSLNSLRETQYF
TRBJ2-7	15	TRBV5-1	.	TRBD1	TGCGCCAGCAGCTTTACAGGGGTGCTCTCCCCTGGGCAGTACTTC	CASSFTGVLSPGQYF
TRBJ2-5	16	TRBV5-4	.	TRBD2	TGTGCCAGCAGCTTAGTCGGGCGGGGGGCGTGGGAGACCCAGTACTTC	CASSLVGRGAWETQYF
TRBJ1-4	15	TRBV30	.	TRBD1	TGTGCCTGGAGATCGAACAGGGGACCTAATGAAAAACTGTTTTTT	CAWRSNRGPNEKLFF
TRBJ2-7	15	TRBV24-1	once	.	TGTGCCACCAGTGAGTTACGGTGGGGGGACTACGAGCAGTACTTC	CATSELRWGDYEQYF
TRBJ2-3	14	TRBV7-2	.	.	TGTGCCAGCAGCTTAGGGAGGGGCACAGATACGCAGTATTTT	CASSLGRGTDTQYF
TRBJ2-3	16	TRBV2	.	TRBD2	TGTGCCAGCAGTGAAGGGGTAGCGGGGGACACAGATACGCAGTATTTT	CASSEGVAGDTDTQYF
TRBJ1-1	16	TRBV4-1	.	.	TGCGCCAGCAGCCAAGGTTTTGGCACCCAGAACACTGAAGCTTTCTTT	CASSQGFGTQNTEAFF
TRBJ2-1	12	TRBV19	.	.	TGTGCCAGTAGTATTCAACGGGATGAGCAGTTCTTC	CASSIQRDEQFF
TRBJ1-2	14	TRBV5-4	many	TRBD1	TGTGCCAGCAGCTTGGGACAGGGATCCTATGGCTACACCTTC	CASSLGQGSYGYTF
TRBJ2-3	15	TRBV3-1/TRBV3-2	few	.	TGTGCCAGCAGCCTAGATTCAGATAGCACAGATACGCAGTATTTT	CASSLDSDSTDTQYF
TRBJ2-7	15	TRBV7-2	.	TRBD2	TGTGCCAGCAGCTTATCTGCGGGGGGGACCTACGAGCAGTACTTC	CASSLSAGGTYEQYF
TRBJ1-1	13	TRBV18	.	.	TGTGCCAGCTCATGGCCACAGAACACTGAAGCTTTCTTT	CASSWPQNTEAFF
TRBJ2-7	12	TRBV6-2/TRBV6-3	once	TRBD1	TGTGCCAGCAGCCGGGACAGGGCGAAGCAGTACTTC	CASSRDRAKQYF
TRBJ1-1	14	TRBV10-3	.	.	TGTGCCATCAGTGTCGGGGGGACGAACACTGAAGCTTTCTTT	CAISVGGTNTEAFF
TRBJ2-7	14	TRBV7-2	.	.	TGTGCCAGCAGCTCGTATAGCGCCTCCTACGAGCAGTACTTC	CASSSYSASYEQYF